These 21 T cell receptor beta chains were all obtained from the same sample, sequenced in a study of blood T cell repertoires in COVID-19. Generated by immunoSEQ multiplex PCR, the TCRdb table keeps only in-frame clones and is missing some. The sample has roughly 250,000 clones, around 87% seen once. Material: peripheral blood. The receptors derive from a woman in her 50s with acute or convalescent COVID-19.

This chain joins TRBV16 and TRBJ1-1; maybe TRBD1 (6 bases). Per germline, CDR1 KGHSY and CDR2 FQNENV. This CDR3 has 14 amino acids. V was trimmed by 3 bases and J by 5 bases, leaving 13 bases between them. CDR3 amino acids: CASSQRGKVTEAFF. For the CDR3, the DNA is TGTGCCAGCAGCCAGAGGGGGAAGGTAACTGAAGCTTTCTTT.

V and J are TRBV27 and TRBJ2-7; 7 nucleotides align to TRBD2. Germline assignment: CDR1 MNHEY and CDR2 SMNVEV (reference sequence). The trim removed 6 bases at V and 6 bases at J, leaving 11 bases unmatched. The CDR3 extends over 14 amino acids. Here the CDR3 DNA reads TGTGCCAGCAGCTCCCGGATTGAGCGGGGCGAGCAGTACTTC. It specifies CASSSRIERGEQYF.

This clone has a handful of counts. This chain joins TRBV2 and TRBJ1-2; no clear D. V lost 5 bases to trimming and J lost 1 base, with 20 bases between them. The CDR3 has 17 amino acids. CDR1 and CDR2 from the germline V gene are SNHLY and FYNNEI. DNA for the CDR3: TGTGCCAGCAGTCCAACCCTCCTAGGTGGCGGTAACTATGGCTACACCTTC. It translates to CASSPTLLGGGNYGYTF. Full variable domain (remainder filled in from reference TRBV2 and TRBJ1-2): EPEVTQTPSHQVTQMGQEVILRCVPISNHLYFYWYRQILGQKVEFLVSFYNNEISEKSEIFDDQFSVERPDGSNFTLKIRSTKLEDSAMYFCASSPTLLGGGNYGYTFGSGTRLTVV.

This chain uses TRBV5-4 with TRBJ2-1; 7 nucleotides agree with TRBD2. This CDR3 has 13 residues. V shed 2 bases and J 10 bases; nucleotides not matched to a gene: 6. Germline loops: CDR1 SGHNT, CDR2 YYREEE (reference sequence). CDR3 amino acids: CASSFSGPREQFF. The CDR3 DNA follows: TGTGCCAGCAGCTTTAGCGGGCCAAGGGAGCAGTTCTTC.

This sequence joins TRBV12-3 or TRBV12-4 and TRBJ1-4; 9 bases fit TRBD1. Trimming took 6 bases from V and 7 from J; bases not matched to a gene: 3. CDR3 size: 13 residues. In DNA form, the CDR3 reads TGTGCCAGCAGGGGACAGGGTACTGAAAAACTGTTTTTT. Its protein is CASRGQGTEKLFF.

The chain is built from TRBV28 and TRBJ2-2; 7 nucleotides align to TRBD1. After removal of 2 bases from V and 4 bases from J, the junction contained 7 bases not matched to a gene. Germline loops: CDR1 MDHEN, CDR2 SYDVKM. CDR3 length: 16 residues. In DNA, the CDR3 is TGTGCCAGCAGTTTAGGCCCGGGACAGAGCACCGGGGAGCTGTTTTTT. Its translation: CASSLGPGQSTGELFF.

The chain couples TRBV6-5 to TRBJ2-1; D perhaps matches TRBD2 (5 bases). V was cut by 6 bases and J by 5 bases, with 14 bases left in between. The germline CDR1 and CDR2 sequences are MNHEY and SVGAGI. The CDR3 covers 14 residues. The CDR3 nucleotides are TGTGCCAGCAGGACGTACAGACTAAACAATGAGCAGTTCTTC. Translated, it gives CASRTYRLNNEQFF.

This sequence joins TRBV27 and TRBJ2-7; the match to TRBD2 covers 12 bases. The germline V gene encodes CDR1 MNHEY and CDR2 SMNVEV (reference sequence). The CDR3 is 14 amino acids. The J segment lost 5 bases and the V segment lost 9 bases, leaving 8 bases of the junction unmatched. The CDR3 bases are TGTGCCAGTAGGCCTAGCGGGAGGGTACACGAGCAGTACTTC. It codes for CASRPSGRVHEQYF.

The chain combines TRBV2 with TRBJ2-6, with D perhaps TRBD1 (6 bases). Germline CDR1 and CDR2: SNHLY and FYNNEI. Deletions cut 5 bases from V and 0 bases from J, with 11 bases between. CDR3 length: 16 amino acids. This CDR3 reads CASSRQAFSGANVLTF. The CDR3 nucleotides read TGTGCCAGCAGTCGACAGGCTTTCTCTGGGGCCAACGTCCTGACTTTC.

CDR3 coding DNA: TGTGCCAGCAGTACCAGGGGGGATCAGCCCCAGCATTTT. This sequence encodes CASSTRGDQPQHF. V and J are TRBV27 and TRBJ1-5; 7 nucleotides agree with TRBD1. Trimming took 5 bases from V and 5 from J; bases not matched to a gene: 3. Germline V gene sequence: CDR1 MNHEY, CDR2 SMNVEV (reference sequence). This CDR3 is built from 13 residues.

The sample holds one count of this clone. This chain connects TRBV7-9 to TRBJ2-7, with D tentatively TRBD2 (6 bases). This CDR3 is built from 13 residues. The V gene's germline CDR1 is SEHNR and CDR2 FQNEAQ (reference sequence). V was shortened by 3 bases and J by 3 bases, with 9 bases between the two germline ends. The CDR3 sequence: CASSLGGVYEQYF. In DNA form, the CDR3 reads TGTGCCAGCAGCTTGGGGGGAGTCTACGAGCAGTACTTC.

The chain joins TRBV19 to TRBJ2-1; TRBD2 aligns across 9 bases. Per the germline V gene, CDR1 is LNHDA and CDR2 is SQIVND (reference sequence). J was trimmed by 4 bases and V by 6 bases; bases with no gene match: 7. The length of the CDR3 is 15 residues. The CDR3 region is CASSVAGVSYNEQFF. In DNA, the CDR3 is TGTGCCAGTAGCGTAGCGGGAGTGAGTTACAATGAGCAGTTCTTC.

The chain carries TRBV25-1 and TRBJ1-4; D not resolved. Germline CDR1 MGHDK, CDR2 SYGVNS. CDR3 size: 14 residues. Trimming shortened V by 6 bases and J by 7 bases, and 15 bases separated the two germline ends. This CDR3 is CASSRPGSSEKLFF. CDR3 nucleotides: TGTGCCAGCAGCCGGCCCGGGTCTAGTGAAAAACTGTTTTTT. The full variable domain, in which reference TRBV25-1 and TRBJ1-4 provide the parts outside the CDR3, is EADIYQTPRYLVIGTGKKITLECSQTMGHDKMYWYQQDPGMELHLIHYSYGVNSTEKGDLSSESTVSRIRTEHFPLTLESARPSHTSQYLCASSRPGSSEKLFFGSGTQLSVL.

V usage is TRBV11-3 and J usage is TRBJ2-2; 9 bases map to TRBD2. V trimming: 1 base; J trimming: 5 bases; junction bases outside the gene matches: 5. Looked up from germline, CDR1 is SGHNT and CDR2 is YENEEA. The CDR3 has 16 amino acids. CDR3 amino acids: CASSLASGTVTGELFF. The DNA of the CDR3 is TGTGCCAGCAGCTTAGCTAGCGGGACGGTTACCGGGGAGCTGTTTTTT.

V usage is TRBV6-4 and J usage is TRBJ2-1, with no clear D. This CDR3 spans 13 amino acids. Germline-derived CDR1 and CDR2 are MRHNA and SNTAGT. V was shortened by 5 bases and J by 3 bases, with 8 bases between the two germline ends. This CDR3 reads CASSRGIYNEQFF. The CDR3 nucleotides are TGTGCCAGCAGTCGCGGCATCTACAATGAGCAGTTCTTC.

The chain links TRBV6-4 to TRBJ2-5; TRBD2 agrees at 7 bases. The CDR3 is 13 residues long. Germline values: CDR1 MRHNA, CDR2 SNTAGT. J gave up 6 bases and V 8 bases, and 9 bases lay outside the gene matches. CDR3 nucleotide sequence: TGTGCCAGCGCCCCTAGCGGCGGGAAGACCCAGTACTTC. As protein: CASAPSGGKTQYF.

The CDR3, as DNA: TGCAGTGCTAGTAGGCGACTAGCGCAAGCCTACGAGCAGTACTTC. The encoded protein is CSASRRLAQAYEQYF. V gene TRBV20-1 combines with J gene TRBJ2-7; 8 bases align to TRBD2. CDR1 is DFQATT and CDR2 is SNEGSKA in the germline V gene (reference sequence). V was pared by 3 bases and J by 2 bases, with 9 bases of the junction left unmatched. The CDR3 runs 15 residues.

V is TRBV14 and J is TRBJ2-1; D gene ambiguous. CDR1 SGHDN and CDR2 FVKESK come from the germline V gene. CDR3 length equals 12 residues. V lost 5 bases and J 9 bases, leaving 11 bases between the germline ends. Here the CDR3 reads CASSTHGGEQFF. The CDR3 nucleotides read TGTGCCAGCAGCACCCACGGTGGTGAGCAGTTCTTC.

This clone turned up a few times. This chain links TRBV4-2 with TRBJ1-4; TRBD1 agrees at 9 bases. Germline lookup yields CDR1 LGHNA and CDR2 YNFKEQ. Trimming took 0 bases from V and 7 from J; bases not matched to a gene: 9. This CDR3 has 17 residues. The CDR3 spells CASSQDPPGQGTEKLFF. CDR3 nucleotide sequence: TGTGCCAGCAGCCAAGATCCCCCGGGACAGGGAACTGAAAAACTGTTTTTT.

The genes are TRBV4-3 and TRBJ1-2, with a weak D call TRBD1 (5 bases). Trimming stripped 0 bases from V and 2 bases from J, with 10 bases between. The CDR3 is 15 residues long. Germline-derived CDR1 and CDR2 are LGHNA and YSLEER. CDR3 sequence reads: CASSQDMAGNYGYTF. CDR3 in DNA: TGCGCCAGCAGCCAAGACATGGCAGGGAACTATGGCTACACCTTC.

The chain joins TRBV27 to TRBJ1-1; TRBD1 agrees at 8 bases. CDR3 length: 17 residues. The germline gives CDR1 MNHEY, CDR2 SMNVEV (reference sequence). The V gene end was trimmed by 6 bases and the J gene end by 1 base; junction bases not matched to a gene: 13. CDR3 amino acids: CASSIIPLGQENTEAFF. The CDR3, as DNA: TGTGCCAGCAGCATAATACCCCTGGGACAGGAGAACACTGAAGCTTTCTTT.